Each of the 8 T cell receptor beta chains below was sequenced from the same sample in a study of control samples from healthy donors and cancer patients. The method was immunoSEQ multiplex PCR; TCRdb's version includes in-frame clones alone and lacks a portion of them. The sample lists some 120,000 clones, about 87% occurring once. Sequenced: blood. These receptor sequences come from a man younger than 40 in good health.

This chain uses TRBV29-1 with TRBJ1-1; D possibly corresponds to TRBD1 (5 bases). The CDR3 length is 13 residues. Germline V CDR1 and CDR2: SQVTM, ANQGSEA. The V end lost 3 bases, the J end lost 4 bases, and 12 bases lay between the germline ends. The chain's CDR3 is CSVDSNRGTEAFF. In DNA, the CDR3 is TGCAGCGTTGATTCAAATAGGGGCACTGAAGCTTTCTTT.

The chain links TRBV28 to TRBJ1-4; D unclear. The V gene's germline CDR1 is MDHEN and CDR2 SYDVKM. Trimming cost V 5 bases and J 5 bases, with 12 bases left between them. This CDR3 is 14 amino acids long. The CDR3 loop is CASSQGASNEKLFF. CDR3 DNA sequence: TGTGCCAGCAGTCAAGGCGCTTCGAATGAAAAACTGTTTTTT.

Written as DNA, the CDR3 is TGCGCCAGCAGCTTGTTCTACAGTAGCTCCTACGAGCAGTACTTC. Protein sequence: CASSLFYSSSYEQYF. The rearrangement links TRBV5-1 to TRBJ2-7; no firm D call. Germline CDR1 SGHRS, CDR2 YFSETQ. This CDR3 is built from 15 residues. Trimming removed 1 base at V and 0 bases at J, with 11 bases between.

This clone was counted a single time. The chain carries TRBV2 and TRBJ2-7; the match to TRBD1 covers 8 bases. The germline V gene has CDR1 SNHLY and CDR2 FYNNEI. The CDR3 consists of 15 residues. Trimming removed 7 bases from V and 2 bases from J; junction bases left unmatched: 10. The CDR3 DNA is TGTGCCAGCACCGAGACCGAGACAGGGGCCTACGAGCAGTACTTC. As protein: CASTETETGAYEQYF. Variable domain in full (rest from reference TRBV2 and TRBJ2-7): EPEVTQTPSHQVTQMGQEVILRCVPISNHLYFYWYRQILGQKVEFLVSFYNNEISEKSEIFDDQFSVERPDGSNFTLKIRSTKLEDSAMYFCASTETETGAYEQYFGPGTRLTVT.

This clone was recorded once. CDR3 sequence: CASSKKQGASMYGYTF. The CDR3 nucleotides are TGTGCCAGCAGTAAGAAACAGGGGGCAAGTATGTATGGCTACACCTTC. This chain connects TRBV28 to TRBJ1-2, with 9 bases aligning to TRBD1. The V segment lost 5 bases and the J segment 5 bases; nucleotides outside the gene matches: 12. The CDR3 runs to 16 residues. Germline V gives CDR1 MDHEN, CDR2 SYDVKM.

This chain connects TRBV6-5 to TRBJ2-1, with a tentative D call TRBD1 (5 bases). The CDR3 sequence is 14 residues long. Germline CDR1 MNHEY, CDR2 SVGAGI. V gave up 6 bases and J gave up 2 bases, with 11 bases separating them. The CDR3 region has the DNA TGTGCCAGCAGACTCGACAGAACCTACAATGAGCAGTTCTTC. Translating gives CASRLDRTYNEQFF.

The chain is built from TRBV11-3 and TRBJ2-7, with a tentative D call TRBD1 (7 bases). The V gene's germline CDR1 is SGHNT and CDR2 YENEEA. The ends were cut back, 4 bases at V and 2 bases at J, with 9 bases in the middle. The CDR3 contains 13 residues. In DNA form, the CDR3 reads TGTGCCAGCAGCTCCAGGGGGGCCTACGAGCAGTACTTC. Translation: CASSSRGAYEQYF.

This clone appeared a few times. The chain couples TRBV7-9 to TRBJ1-1, with a tentative D call TRBD1 (5 bases). Trimming shortened V by 4 bases and J by 3 bases, and 12 bases separated the two germline ends. CDR3 length equals 14 residues. Germline V lookup: CDR1 SEHNR, CDR2 FQNEAQ (reference sequence). The CDR3 loop reads CASSWGGTDTEAFF. Written as DNA, the CDR3 is TGTGCCAGCAGCTGGGGGGGAACGGACACTGAAGCTTTCTTT.